A single sample gave rise to the 25 T cell receptor beta chains below, sequenced in a study of blood T cell repertoires in COVID-19. The protocol was immunoSEQ multiplex PCR, while the TCRdb copy is restricted to in-frame clones and leaves out a portion. The table has 190,000 or so clones, about 81% seen once. The source material was PBMCs or T cells enriched from blood (not recorded which). These receptors were taken from a man between 35 and 55 years old who had recovered from COVID-19.

The chain employs TRBV18 and TRBJ2-1, with 15 bases that match TRBD2. J was trimmed by 7 bases and V by 6 bases; bases with no gene match: 4. There are 15 residues in the CDR3. CDR1 and CDR2 (germline): KGHSH, LQKENI. CDR3 bases: TGTGCCAGCTCCCGCGGGACTAGCGGGGGGAATGAGCAGTTCTTC. This encodes CASSRGTSGGNEQFF.

The rearrangement joins TRBV5-1 to TRBJ1-4, with unresolved D. V was trimmed by 2 bases and J by 5 bases, leaving 13 bases between them. From germline, CDR1 is SGHRS and CDR2 YFSETQ. The CDR3 is made up of 15 amino acids. The CDR3 loop is CASSLPLAGNEKLFF. The CDR3 nucleotides read TGCGCCAGCAGCTTACCCTTGGCGGGCAATGAAAAACTGTTTTTT.

J is TRBJ1-6 and V is TRBV23-1; D gene ambiguous. TRBV23-1 is an open reading frame, and its role is uncertain. This CDR3 has 15 residues. V lost 3 bases and J 10 bases, leaving 16 bases between the germline ends. CDR3 region: CASSHHQDSRSPLHF. The DNA for the CDR3 is TGCGCCAGCAGTCATCATCAGGATTCGCGATCACCCCTCCACTTT.

The V call is TRBV28, the J call TRBJ2-7, with D possibly TRBD2 on 6 matching bases. Germline CDR1 and CDR2: MDHEN and SYDVKM. V was trimmed by 3 bases and J by 5 bases, leaving 11 bases between them. This CDR3 region has 13 residues. This CDR3 is CASSLAGTDEQYF. For the CDR3, the DNA is TGTGCCAGCAGTTTGGCGGGAACGGACGAGCAGTACTTC.

CDR3 nucleotide sequence: TGTGCCAGCAGCCAGTCCCACAGAAACACTGAAGCTTTCTTT. It translates to CASSQSHRNTEAFF. This chain links TRBV14 with TRBJ1-1; D gene ambiguous. The germline CDR1 and CDR2 sequences are SGHDN and FVKESK. There are 14 residues in the CDR3. V dropped 3 bases and J dropped 2 bases, with 10 bases sitting between them.

In its sample, this clone was seen once. The chain couples TRBV12-3 or TRBV12-4 to TRBJ2-1; D unclear. V was pared by 5 bases and J by 12 bases, with 11 bases between. The CDR3 contains 11 residues. The CDR3 nucleotides are TGTGCCAGCAGTACCTACGTCCCGCAGTTCTTC. Amino acid sequence: CASSTYVPQFF.

The rearrangement uses TRBV6-1 and TRBJ2-1; 7 nucleotides line up with TRBD2. The ends lost 0 bases at V and 1 base at J; junction bases unmatched: 3. Germline V gene sequence: CDR1 MNHNS, CDR2 SASEGT. This CDR3 comprises 16 residues. The CDR3 loop is CASSEALGGSYNEQFF. CDR3 sequence (DNA): TGTGCCAGCAGTGAAGCGCTGGGGGGGTCCTACAATGAGCAGTTCTTC.

The CDR3: CASRVPGGNTIYF. CDR3 in DNA: TGTGCCAGCAGGGTCCCAGGGGGAAACACCATATATTTT. The rearrangement links TRBV6-5 to TRBJ1-3, with a tentative D call TRBD1 (5 bases). CDR1 and CDR2 (germline): MNHEY, SVGAGI. CDR3 length: 13 residues. V was trimmed by 6 bases and J by 4 bases, leaving 10 bases between them.

This clone was seen just once. The chain carries TRBV5-6 and TRBJ1-1; D is uncertain. The germline V and J ends were trimmed by 4 bases and 2 bases, with 6 bases remaining between them. The CDR3 has 12 residues. Germline CDR1 and CDR2: SGHDT and YYEEEE. This CDR3 is CASSRGNTEAFF. As DNA, the CDR3 is TGTGCCAGCAGCCGGGGAAACACTGAAGCTTTCTTT.

J is TRBJ1-5 and V is TRBV5-5, with D unresolved. The CDR3 loop spans 15 amino acids. Germline V gene sequence: CDR1 SGHKS, CDR2 YYEKEE (reference sequence). V was pared by 0 bases and J by 0 bases, with 7 bases between. The CDR3 is CASSLDLFSNQPQHF. CDR3 nucleotides: TGTGCCAGCAGCTTGGACTTATTTAGCAATCAGCCCCAGCATTTT. Full variable domain (outside the CDR3, taken from reference TRBV5-5 and TRBJ1-5): DAGVTQSPTHLIKTRGQQVTLRCSPISGHKSVSWYQQVLGQGPQFIFQYYEKEERGRGNFPDRFSARQFPNYSSELNVNALLLGDSALYLCASSLDLFSNQPQHFGDGTRLSIL.

The V call is TRBV6-1, the J call TRBJ2-5; tentative D call: TRBD1 (5 bases). V lost 2 bases to trimming and J lost 4 bases, with 14 bases between them. CDR1 and CDR2 (germline): MNHNS, SASEGT. The CDR3 runs to 15 residues. In DNA form, the CDR3 reads TGTGCCAGCAGTGAAATGGGGCCTTTCGGAGAGACCCAGTACTTC. Its translation: CASSEMGPFGETQYF.

V usage is TRBV4-2 and J usage is TRBJ2-1; 10 nucleotides match TRBD2. The CDR3 runs to 16 residues. In germline, CDR1 is LGHNA, CDR2 YNFKEQ. The J segment lost 4 bases and the V segment lost 4 bases, leaving 7 bases of the junction unmatched. For the CDR3, the DNA is TGTGCCAGCAGCCCCCTCGGACTAGCGGCATACAATGAGCAGTTCTTC. Encoded protein: CASSPLGLAAYNEQFF.

The V and J genes are TRBV7-3 and TRBJ1-1; D gene uncertain. The CDR3 is 15 amino acids. The V end lost 1 base, the J end lost 5 bases, and 14 bases lay between the germline ends. Per germline, CDR1 SGHTA and CDR2 FQGTGA. CDR3 DNA sequence: TGTGCCAGCAGCTTAAGCGGTCTGGGGAGGACTGAAGCTTTCTTT. Amino acid sequence: CASSLSGLGRTEAFF.

This clone was recorded once. The rearrangement uses TRBV30 and TRBJ1-4; D remains ambiguous. The V gene's germline CDR1 is GTSNPN and CDR2 SVGIG (reference sequence). The V end was cut by 1 base, the J end by 0 bases, with 6 bases between. The CDR3 covers 14 residues. The CDR3 spells CAWSAGATNEKLFF. In DNA, the CDR3 is TGTGCCTGGAGTGCAGGTGCAACTAATGAAAAACTGTTTTTT.

The chain links TRBV2 to TRBJ1-4; D perhaps matches TRBD1 (6 bases). Trimming removed 5 bases from V and 0 bases from J, with 10 bases in between. Germline loops: CDR1 SNHLY, CDR2 FYNNEI. This CDR3 contains 15 residues. The CDR3 sequence is CASSLDSATNEKLFF. DNA for the CDR3: TGTGCCAGCAGTCTGGACAGCGCAACTAATGAAAAACTGTTTTTT.

In the case of this clone: This same CDR3 is encoded by further DNA sequences in the sample. The rearrangement uses TRBV24-1 and TRBJ2-1; possible D gene TRBD2, 5 bases. There are 13 residues in the CDR3. The germline CDR1 and CDR2 sequences are KGHDR and SFDVKD. Trimming took 2 bases from V and 7 from J, leaving 8 bases between them. The CDR3 sequence: CATSDSPGNEQFF. The CDR3 nucleotides are TGTGCCACCAGTGATTCACCGGGGAATGAGCAGTTCTTC.

In this sample, this clone turned up a few times. The chain couples TRBV5-4 to TRBJ2-2; D possibly corresponds to TRBD1 (6 bases). Trimming removed 0 bases from V and 5 bases from J, with 11 bases in between. The germline CDR1 and CDR2 sequences are SGHNT and YYREEE (reference sequence). The length of the CDR3 is 15 residues. The CDR3 region is CASSLAGVRTGELFF. The CDR3 DNA reads as TGTGCCAGCAGCTTGGCAGGGGTTCGGACCGGGGAGCTGTTTTTT. Variable domain in full (rest from reference TRBV5-4 and TRBJ2-2): ETGVTQSPTHLIKTRGQQVTLRCSSQSGHNTVSWYQQALGQGPQFIFQYYREEENGRGNFPPRFSGLQFPNYSSELNVNALELDDSALYLCASSLAGVRTGELFFGEGSRLTVL.

The rearrangement uses TRBV19 and TRBJ1-2; 7 nucleotides align to TRBD1. V lost 6 bases to trimming and J lost 8 bases; unmatched junction nucleotides: 12. CDR3 length equals 14 residues. CDR1 is LNHDA and CDR2 is SQIVND in the germline V gene (reference sequence). The CDR3 loop reads CASRDQGEVRGYTF. DNA for the CDR3: TGTGCCAGTAGAGATCAGGGGGAGGTTCGGGGCTACACCTTC.

CDR3 residues: CASSQLTGPWEAFF. The CDR3 DNA reads as TGCGCCAGCAGCCAACTTACAGGGCCGTGGGAAGCTTTCTTT. The chain employs TRBV4-1 and TRBJ1-1; maybe TRBD1 (6 bases). V was clipped by 2 bases and J by 8 bases, with 15 bases between them. Germline V gives CDR1 MGHRA, CDR2 YSYEKL. This CDR3 is built from 14 residues.

The V call is TRBV18, the J call TRBJ1-2; tentative D call: TRBD1 (6 bases). CDR3 size: 14 residues. V was cut by 3 bases and J by 7 bases, with 15 bases left in between. In germline, CDR1 is KGHSH, CDR2 LQKENI. In DNA, the CDR3 is TGTGCCAGCTCACCGGGACACGTGTCTACTGGCTACACCTTC. Amino acids: CASSPGHVSTGYTF.

This chain uses TRBV18 with TRBJ1-2; TRBD1 agrees at 10 bases. The CDR3 sequence is 14 residues long. Germline values: CDR1 KGHSH, CDR2 LQKENI. Unmatched junction bases numbered 5, after V lost 3 bases and J lost 7 bases. CDR3 DNA sequence: TGTGCCAGCTCACCGGGACAGGGGATGAGTGGCTACACCTTC. Protein: CASSPGQGMSGYTF.

Written as DNA, the CDR3 is TGTGCCAGCACCTTGGGGGGGTCCTACAATGAGCAGTTCTTC. Residues: CASTLGGSYNEQFF. J is TRBJ2-1 and V is TRBV14, with TRBD2 identical over 7 bases. From germline, CDR1 is SGHDN and CDR2 FVKESK. The ends lost 7 bases at V and 1 base at J; junction bases unmatched: 4. The length of the CDR3 is 14 residues.

The chain uses TRBV29-1 and TRBJ2-7; unclear D gene. V was trimmed by 6 bases and J by 0 bases, leaving 12 bases between them. The CDR3 consists of 13 residues. The germline V gene has CDR1 SQVTM and CDR2 ANQGSEA. The CDR3 sequence: CSVESHNSYEQYF. The CDR3 bases are TGCAGCGTGGAGAGTCACAACTCCTACGAGCAGTACTTC.

The chain employs TRBV4-1 and TRBJ2-1; D perhaps matches TRBD1 (5 bases). CDR3 length: 14 amino acids. Germline lookup yields CDR1 MGHRA and CDR2 YSYEKL. Between the trimmed V and J ends, which lost 1 base and 3 bases, there was a span of 7 bases. This CDR3 reads CASSQVDSYNEQFF. As DNA, the CDR3 is TGCGCCAGCAGCCAAGTAGACAGCTACAATGAGCAGTTCTTC.

The CDR3 DNA follows: TGTGCCAGCAGTCAACTCGGGGGGAATCAGCCCCAGCATTTT. Its translation is CASSQLGGNQPQHF. The chain combines TRBV7-8 with TRBJ1-5; D is possibly TRBD1 (5 bases). V gave up 6 bases and J gave up 4 bases, with 13 bases separating them. The germline gives CDR1 SGHVS, CDR2 FQNEAQ. The CDR3 extends over 14 amino acids.